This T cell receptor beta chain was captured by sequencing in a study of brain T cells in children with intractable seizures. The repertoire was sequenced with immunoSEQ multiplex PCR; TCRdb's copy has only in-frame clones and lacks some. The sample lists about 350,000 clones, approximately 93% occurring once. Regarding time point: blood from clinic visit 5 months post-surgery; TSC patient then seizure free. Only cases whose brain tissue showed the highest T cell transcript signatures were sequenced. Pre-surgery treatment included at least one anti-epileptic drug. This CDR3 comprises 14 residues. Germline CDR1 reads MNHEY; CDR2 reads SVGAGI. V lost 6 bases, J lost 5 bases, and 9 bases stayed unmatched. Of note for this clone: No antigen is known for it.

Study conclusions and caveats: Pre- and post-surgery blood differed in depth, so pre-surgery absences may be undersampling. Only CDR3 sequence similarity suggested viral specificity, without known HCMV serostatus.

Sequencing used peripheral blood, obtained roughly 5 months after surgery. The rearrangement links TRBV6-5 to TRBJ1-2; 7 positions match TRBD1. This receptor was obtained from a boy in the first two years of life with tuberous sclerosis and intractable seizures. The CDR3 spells CASSDPGTAYGYTF. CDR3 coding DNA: TGTGCCAGCAGCGACCCCGGGACAGCTTATGGCTACACCTTC.